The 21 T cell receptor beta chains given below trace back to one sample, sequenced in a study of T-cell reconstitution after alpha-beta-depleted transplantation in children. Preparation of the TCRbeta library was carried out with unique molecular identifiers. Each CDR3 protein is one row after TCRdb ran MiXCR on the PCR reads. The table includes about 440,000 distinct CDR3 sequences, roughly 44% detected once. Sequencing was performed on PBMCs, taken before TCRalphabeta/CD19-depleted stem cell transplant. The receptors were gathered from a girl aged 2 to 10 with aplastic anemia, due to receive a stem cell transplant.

The CDR3 bases are TGTGCCAGCAGCCACAGGGCTTCCCGGGAGGGCTACACCTTC. This gives the protein CASSHRASREGYTF. The chain carries TRBV7-9 and TRBJ1-2, with a weak D call TRBD1 (6 bases). The germline V gene encodes CDR1 SEHNR and CDR2 FQNEAQ (reference sequence). There are 14 residues in the CDR3. Trimming took off 5 bases at V and 8 bases at J, with 18 bases between the two ends. The full variable domain, its missing parts supplied by reference TRBV7-9 and TRBJ1-2, is DTGVSQNPRHKITKRGQNVTFRCDPISEHNRLYWYRQTLGQGPEFLTYFQNEAQLEKSRLLSDRFSAERPKGSFSTLEIQRTEQGDSAMYLCASSHRASREGYTFGSGTRLTVV.

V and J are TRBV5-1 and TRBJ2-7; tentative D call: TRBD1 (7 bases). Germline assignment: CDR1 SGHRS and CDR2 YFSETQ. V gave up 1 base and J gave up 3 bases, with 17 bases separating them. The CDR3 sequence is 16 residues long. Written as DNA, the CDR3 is TGCGCCAGCAGCTTGAAGATGGCAGGGGGGAACTACGAGCAGTACTTC. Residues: CASSLKMAGGNYEQYF.

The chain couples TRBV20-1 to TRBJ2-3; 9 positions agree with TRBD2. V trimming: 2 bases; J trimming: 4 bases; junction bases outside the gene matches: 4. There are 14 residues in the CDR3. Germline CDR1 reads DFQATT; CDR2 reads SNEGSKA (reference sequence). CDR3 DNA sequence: TGCAGTGCTAGACTAGCGGGGAAGTCAGATACGCAGTATTTT. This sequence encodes CSARLAGKSDTQYF.

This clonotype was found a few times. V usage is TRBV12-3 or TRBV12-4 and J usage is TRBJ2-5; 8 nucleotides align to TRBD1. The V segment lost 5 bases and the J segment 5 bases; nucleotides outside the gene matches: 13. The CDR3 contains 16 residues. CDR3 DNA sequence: TGTGCCAGCAGTCCACCAGGGCAGGGGGCCCGGGAGACCCAGTACTTC. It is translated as CASSPPGQGARETQYF.

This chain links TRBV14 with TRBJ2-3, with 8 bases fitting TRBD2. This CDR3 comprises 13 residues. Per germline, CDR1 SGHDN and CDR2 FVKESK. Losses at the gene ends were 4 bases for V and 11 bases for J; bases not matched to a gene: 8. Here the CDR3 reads CASSPYSRGVQYF. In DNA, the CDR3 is TGTGCCAGCAGCCCTTACTCGCGGGGGGTGCAGTATTTT.

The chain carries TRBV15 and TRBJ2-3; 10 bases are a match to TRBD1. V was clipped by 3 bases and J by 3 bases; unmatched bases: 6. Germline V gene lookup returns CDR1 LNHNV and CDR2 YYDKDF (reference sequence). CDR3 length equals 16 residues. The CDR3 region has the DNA TGTGCCACCAGCAGGAGGGGACAGGGGCTGACAGATACGCAGTATTTT. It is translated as CATSRRGQGLTDTQYF. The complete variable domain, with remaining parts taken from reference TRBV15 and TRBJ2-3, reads DAMVIQNPRYQVTQFGKPVTLSCSQTLNHNVMYWYQQKSSQAPKLLFHYYDKDFNNEADTPDNFQSRRPNTSFCFLDIRSPGLGDTAMYLCATSRRGQGLTDTQYFGPGTRLTVL.

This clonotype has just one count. In DNA form, the CDR3 reads TGTGCCAGCAGTTTATCGGGGCCCGGCGGGAATGAGCAGTTCTTC. The encoded protein is CASSLSGPGGNEQFF. The chain recombines TRBV27 with TRBJ2-1; perhaps D is TRBD1 or TRBD2 (5 bases each). V lost 0 bases and J 7 bases, leaving 13 bases between the germline ends. This CDR3 has 15 amino acids. Germline V gene sequence: CDR1 MNHEY, CDR2 SMNVEV (reference sequence).

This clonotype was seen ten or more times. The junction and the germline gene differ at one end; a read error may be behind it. The CDR3 here is CASLPKTGGPYEQYF. CDR3 DNA: TGTGCCAGCTTACCAAAAACCGGGGGACCCTACGAGCAGTACTTC. The chain has TRBV18 and TRBJ2-7; D possibly corresponds to TRBD2 (6 bases). The CDR3 consists of 15 residues. From germline, CDR1 is KGHSH and CDR2 LQKENI.

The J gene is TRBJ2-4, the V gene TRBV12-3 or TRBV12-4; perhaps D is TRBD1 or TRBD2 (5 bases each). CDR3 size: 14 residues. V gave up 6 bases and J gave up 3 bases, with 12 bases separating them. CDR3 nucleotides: TGTGCCAGCAGCAGGGAGATAATCAAAAACATTCAGTACTTC. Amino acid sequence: CASSREIIKNIQYF.

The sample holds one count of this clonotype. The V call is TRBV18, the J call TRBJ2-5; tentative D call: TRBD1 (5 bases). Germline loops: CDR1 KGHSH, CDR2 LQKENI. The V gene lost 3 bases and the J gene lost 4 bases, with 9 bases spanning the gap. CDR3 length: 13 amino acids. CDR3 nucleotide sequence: TGTGCCAGCTCACCCAGGGATCCAGAGACCCAGTACTTC. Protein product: CASSPRDPETQYF.

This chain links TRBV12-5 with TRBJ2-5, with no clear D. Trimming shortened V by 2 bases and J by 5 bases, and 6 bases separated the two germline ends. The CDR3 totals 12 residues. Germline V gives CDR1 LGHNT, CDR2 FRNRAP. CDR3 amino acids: CASGLNPETQYF. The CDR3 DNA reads TGTGCTAGTGGTTTGAATCCCGAGACCCAGTACTTC.

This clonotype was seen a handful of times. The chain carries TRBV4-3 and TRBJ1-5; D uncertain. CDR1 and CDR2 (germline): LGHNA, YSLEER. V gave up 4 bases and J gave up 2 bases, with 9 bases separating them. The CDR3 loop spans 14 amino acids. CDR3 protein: CASSPRVRNQPQHF. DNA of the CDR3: TGCGCCAGCAGCCCGAGGGTCCGCAATCAGCCCCAGCATTTT.

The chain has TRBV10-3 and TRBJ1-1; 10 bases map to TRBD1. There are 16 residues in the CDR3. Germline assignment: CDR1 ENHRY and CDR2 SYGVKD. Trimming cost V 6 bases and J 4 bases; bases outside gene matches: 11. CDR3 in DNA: TGTGCCATCAGGCACCGGGACAGGGGTCGGGGCACTGAAGCTTTCTTT. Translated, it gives CAIRHRDRGRGTEAFF.

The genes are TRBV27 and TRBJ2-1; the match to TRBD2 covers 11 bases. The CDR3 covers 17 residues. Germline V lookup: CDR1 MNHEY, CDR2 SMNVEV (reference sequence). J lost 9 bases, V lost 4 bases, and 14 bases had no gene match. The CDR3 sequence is CASSSTKISGRASEQFF. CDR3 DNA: TGTGCCAGCAGTTCCACGAAAATTAGCGGGAGGGCCTCTGAGCAGTTCTTC.

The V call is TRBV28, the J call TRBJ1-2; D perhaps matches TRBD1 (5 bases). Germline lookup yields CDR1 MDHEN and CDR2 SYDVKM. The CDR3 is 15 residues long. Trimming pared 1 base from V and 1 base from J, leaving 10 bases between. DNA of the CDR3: TGTGCCAGCAGTTTATCGGGGCTTCATAACTATGGCTACACCTTC. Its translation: CASSLSGLHNYGYTF.

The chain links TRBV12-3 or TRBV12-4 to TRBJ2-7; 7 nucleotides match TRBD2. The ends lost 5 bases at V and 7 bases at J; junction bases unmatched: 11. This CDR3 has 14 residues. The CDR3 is CASSPAGGTKEQYF. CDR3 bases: TGTGCCAGCAGTCCCGCGGGTGGGACTAAGGAGCAGTACTTC.

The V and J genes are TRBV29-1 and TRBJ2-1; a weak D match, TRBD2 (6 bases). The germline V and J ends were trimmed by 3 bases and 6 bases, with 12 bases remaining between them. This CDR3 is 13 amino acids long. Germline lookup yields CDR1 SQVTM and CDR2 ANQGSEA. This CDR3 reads CSVDGTFINEQFF. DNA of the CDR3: TGCAGCGTTGACGGGACTTTCATCAATGAGCAGTTCTTC.

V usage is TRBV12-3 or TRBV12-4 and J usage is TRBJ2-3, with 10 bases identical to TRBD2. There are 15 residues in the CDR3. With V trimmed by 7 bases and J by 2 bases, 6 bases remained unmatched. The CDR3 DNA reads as TGTGCCAGCAACAAAGCGGGGGGGACCACAGATACGCAGTATTTT. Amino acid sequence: CASNKAGGTTDTQYF.

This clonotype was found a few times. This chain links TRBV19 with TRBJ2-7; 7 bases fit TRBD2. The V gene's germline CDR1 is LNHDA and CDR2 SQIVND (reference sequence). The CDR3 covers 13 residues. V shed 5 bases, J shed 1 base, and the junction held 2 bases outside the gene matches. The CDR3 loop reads CASSWRESYEQYF. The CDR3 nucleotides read TGTGCCAGTAGTTGGCGGGAGTCCTACGAGCAGTACTTC.

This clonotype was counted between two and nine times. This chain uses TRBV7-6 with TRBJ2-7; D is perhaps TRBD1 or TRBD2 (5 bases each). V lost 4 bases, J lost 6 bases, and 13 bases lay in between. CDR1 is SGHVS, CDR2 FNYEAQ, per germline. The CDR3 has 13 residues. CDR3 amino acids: CASSSPPGLEQYF. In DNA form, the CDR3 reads TGTGCCAGCAGCTCCCCCCCGGGGCTCGAGCAGTACTTC.

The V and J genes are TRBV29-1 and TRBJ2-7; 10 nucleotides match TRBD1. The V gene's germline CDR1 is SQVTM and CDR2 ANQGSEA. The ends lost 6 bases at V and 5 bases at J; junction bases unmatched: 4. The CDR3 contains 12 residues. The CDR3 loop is CSVDRGPNEQYF. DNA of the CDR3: TGCAGCGTCGACAGGGGGCCCAACGAGCAGTACTTC.